This record concerns one T cell receptor beta chain sequence. The sample is drawn from a study of Ad26.COV2.S vaccination and SARS-CoV-2 variants. The CDR3 has 16 amino acids. Germline values: CDR1 MGHRA, CDR2 YSYEKL. Unmatched junction bases numbered 10, after V lost 6 bases and J lost 7 bases. Treatment in this sample: 15 to 20 received Ad26.COV2.S at low or high dose, single or two shots; roughly 5 received placebo; per-sample allocation not given. Repertoires come from day 63 after the first vaccine or placebo injection. In Boston, the donor was an adult between 18-55 years of age. The data were produced by immunoSEQ multiplex PCR, yet TCRdb's version contains in-frame clones alone and is incomplete. The sample consists of about 350,000 clones, 70% to 90% of them appearing once.

This TCR derives from a person between 18 and 60 years old who received the Ad26.COV2.S COVID-19 vaccine or a placebo. Source: peripheral blood, taken in a trial of Ad26.COV2.S vaccine versus placebo. This chain links TRBV4-1 with TRBJ1-6; TRBD1 matches 9 bases. CDR3 sequence: CASSQTGGERNSPLHF. CDR3 sequence (DNA): TGCGCCAGCAGTCAAACAGGGGGCGAACGGAATTCACCCCTCCACTTT.